The rows below give T cell receptor beta chains drawn from one sample of a study of identical twins. TCRdb used MiXCR to reprocess the 5' RACE reads, holding one entry per CDR3 protein. The repertoire consists of 200,000 to 250,000 distinct CDR3 sequences, with about 6.7% occurring once and the leading ten covering about 14%. This sample was also put to use in a study of T cells expressing NK-cell markers.

The sequencing input was CD8+ T cells sorted from blood. Receptors originate from a woman aged 18 to 35 in good health. CDR3s include the opening cysteine and the closing phenylalanine or tryptophan. A D gene is named only where the DNA matches it firmly. Size is stated for part of the rows, as once, few or many counts, or as a class when the clone is expanded.

TRBJ1-5 | - | TRBV27 | - | TGTGCCAGCAGTTTAACAGGGCTCAATCAGCCCCAGCATTTT | CASSLTGLNQPQHF
TRBJ2-1 | TRBD1 | TRBV9 | many | TGTGCCAGCAGCCCGACAGGGTCCCCCTACAATGAGCAGTTCTTC | CASSPTGSPYNEQFF
TRBJ2-7 | TRBD2 | TRBV7-8 | - | TGTGCCAGCAGATTAGCGGGCGTCTCCTACGAGCAGTACTTC | CASRLAGVSYEQYF
TRBJ2-1 | TRBD2 | TRBV10-3 | - | TGTGCCATCACTGAAAGAGTTGGGCGGGAGGACAATGAGCAGTTCTTC | CAITERVGREDNEQFF
TRBJ2-1 | - | TRBV4-1 | - | TGCGCCAGCAGCGGGACACCAAGGAGCGAGCAGTTCTTC | CASSGTPRSEQFF
TRBJ2-7 | - | TRBV5-1 | - | TGCGCCAGCAGCGTGGGGGCCCCCTACGAGCAGTACTTC | CASSVGAPYEQYF
TRBJ2-7 | TRBD1 | TRBV27 | - | TGTGCCAGCAGCCCGGTGGGAGCAGGGGGCTCGTACGAGCAGTACTTC | CASSPVGAGGSYEQYF
TRBJ2-7 | - | TRBV5-6 | few | TGTGCCAGCAGCCTAAGCGAGGGGGGAGAGCAGTACTTC | CASSLSEGGEQYF
TRBJ2-1 | TRBD2 | TRBV4-1 | few | TGCGCCAGCAGCCAACTAGCGGGGCCCTACAATGAGCAGTTCTTC | CASSQLAGPYNEQFF
TRBJ2-1 | TRBD2 | TRBV20-1 | few | TGCAGTGCTACCCAGGGACTAGCGGGAGGGGTGTTCTTC | CSATQGLAGGVFF
TRBJ2-6 | - | TRBV7-8 | few | TGTGCCAGCAGCTTAGTGTCAGGCCCCACGACCTCTGGGGCCAACGTCCTGACTTTC | CASSLVSGPTTSGANVLTF
TRBJ2-1 | - | TRBV11-2 | few | TGTGCCAGCAGCTTAGAGCGGGGAAACAATGAGCAGTTCTTC | CASSLERGNNEQFF
TRBJ1-2 | TRBD1 | TRBV7-9 | few | TGTGCCAGCAGCTCCGGACAGGGTTTGGGCTACACCTTC | CASSSGQGLGYTF
TRBJ1-1 | - | TRBV6-2/TRBV6-3 | few | TGTGCCAGCAGTTATCCCCCGCGAACAGGCCCGGGTACTGAAGCTTTCTTT | CASSYPPRTGPGTEAFF
TRBJ1-6 | TRBD1 | TRBV25-1 | few | TGTGCCAGCAGCGGACAGGGGAATAATTCACCCCTCCACTTT | CASSGQGNNSPLHF
TRBJ2-1 | - | TRBV6-1 | - | TGTGCCAGCAGTCCCAAGTGGGTTTTCTCCTACAATGAGCAGTTCTTC | CASSPKWVFSYNEQFF
TRBJ2-1 | TRBD1 | TRBV29-1 | few | TGCAGCGTTGAAGATGCACAGGGGCTTATGAATGAGCAGTTCTTC | CSVEDAQGLMNEQFF
TRBJ1-1 | - | TRBV4-3 | many | TGCGCCAGCAGCCAAGTTCGGTCGGGGTTGGCTTTCTTT | CASSQVRSGLAFF
TRBJ2-1 | TRBD1 | TRBV7-9 | few | TGTGCCAGCAGCGTAGGGGCAGGGGGCGATGAGCAGTTCTTC | CASSVGAGGDEQFF
TRBJ1-1 | - | TRBV10-2 | many | TGCGCCAGCAACCGAGGACGGTGGGTGGGGGCTGAAGCTTTCTTT | CASNRGRWVGAEAFF
TRBJ2-2 | TRBD2 | TRBV27 | - | TGTGCCAGCACCGGACTAGCGGGAGACACCGGGGAGCTGTTTTTT | CASTGLAGDTGELFF
TRBJ2-7 | - | TRBV20-1 | - | TGCAGTGCTAGCGGGGGCAGGGTTATCTACGAGCAGTACTTC | CSASGGRVIYEQYF